Shown below are 8 T cell receptor beta chains from a single sample sequenced in a study of T cell clones after liver transplantation. Profiled with immunoSEQ multiplex PCR; TCRdb holds only in-frame clones, not every one. The top ten clones hold 40% to 50% of a sample with under 10,000 clones, 80% of them seen once. The specimen comprised CD8+ T cells from blood, sampled before liver transplant. The receptors shown here come from a human donor who received a liver transplant.

V gene TRBV6-1 combines with J gene TRBJ1-1; D is undetermined. Germline V CDR1 and CDR2: MNHNS, SASEGT. This CDR3 spans 15 amino acids. Trimming left V 3 bases short and J 0 bases short, with 11 bases between. CDR3 nucleotides: TGTGCCAGCAGTGATAGCAGAGAGATGAACACTGAAGCTTTCTTT. Translated: CASSDSREMNTEAFF.

Turning to this clone: At one end the junction does not follow the germline gene, possibly because of a read error. The gene calls are TRBV5-4 and TRBJ2-7, with 7 bases identical to TRBD1. CDR3 length: 14 amino acids. Germline CDR1 SGHNT, CDR2 YYREEE (reference sequence). CDR3 sequence: CASIHPGQPKNLHF. In DNA form, the CDR3 reads TGTGCCAGCATCCACCCGGGACAGCCAAAAAACCTACACTTC.

Details on this clone: This may be a read error: a much more frequent sequence differs by one nucleotide. This CDR3 reads CVSRLDRGLDYTF. The CDR3 DNA follows: TGTGTCAGCAGACTCGACAGGGGGCTTGACTACACCTTC. This chain uses TRBV7-9 with TRBJ1-2; 10 nucleotides match TRBD1. This CDR3 comprises 13 residues. Germline values: CDR1 SEHNR, CDR2 FQNEAQ (reference sequence).

The V call is TRBV11-2, the J call TRBJ2-1, with 12 positions matching TRBD2. Per the germline V gene, CDR1 is SGHAT and CDR2 is FQNNGV. CDR3 length: 16 residues. With V trimmed by 5 bases and J by 9 bases, 11 bases remained unmatched. In DNA, the CDR3 is TGTGCCAGCAGCCCGCAGACTAGCGGGGGCCATTCTGAGCAGTTCTTC. Protein: CASSPQTSGGHSEQFF.

The chain couples TRBV7-2 to TRBJ2-1; possibly TRBD2 for D (6 bases). This CDR3 region has 16 residues. V lost 7 bases and J lost 1, with 17 bases in between. The germline gives CDR1 SGHTA, CDR2 FQGNSA. In DNA, the CDR3 is TGTGCCAGCACACCCACTGGGGGGTTTTCCTACAATGAGCAGTTCTTC. Translating gives CASTPTGGFSYNEQFF.

The rearrangement links TRBV15 to TRBJ2-1, with 9 positions matching TRBD2. V was pared by 1 base and J by 7 bases, with 5 bases of the junction left unmatched. Germline V gene lookup returns CDR1 LNHNV and CDR2 YYDKDF (reference sequence). This CDR3 spans 15 amino acids. The CDR3 sequence is CATSRGRGGLNEQFF. In DNA form, the CDR3 reads TGTGCCACCAGCAGAGGGCGGGGGGGCCTAAATGAGCAGTTCTTC.

This sequence joins TRBV2 and TRBJ2-7; TRBD1 aligns across 9 bases. Losses at the gene ends were 6 bases for V and 2 bases for J; bases not matched to a gene: 17. CDR3 size: 18 residues. Per germline, CDR1 SNHLY and CDR2 FYNNEI. The CDR3 here is CASRDTGGVRLAAYEQYF. DNA for the CDR3: TGTGCCAGCAGGGATACAGGGGGCGTCCGTCTAGCCGCCTACGAGCAGTACTTC.

The chain joins TRBV19 to TRBJ2-1; tentatively, D is TRBD1 (6 bases). This CDR3 has 15 amino acids. Trimming stripped 5 bases from V and 2 bases from J, with 13 bases between. Germline V gene lookup returns CDR1 LNHDA and CDR2 SQIVND (reference sequence). CDR3 loop: CASSAVGAAYNEQFF. The CDR3 DNA reads TGTGCCAGTAGTGCCGTGGGGGCAGCCTACAATGAGCAGTTCTTC.